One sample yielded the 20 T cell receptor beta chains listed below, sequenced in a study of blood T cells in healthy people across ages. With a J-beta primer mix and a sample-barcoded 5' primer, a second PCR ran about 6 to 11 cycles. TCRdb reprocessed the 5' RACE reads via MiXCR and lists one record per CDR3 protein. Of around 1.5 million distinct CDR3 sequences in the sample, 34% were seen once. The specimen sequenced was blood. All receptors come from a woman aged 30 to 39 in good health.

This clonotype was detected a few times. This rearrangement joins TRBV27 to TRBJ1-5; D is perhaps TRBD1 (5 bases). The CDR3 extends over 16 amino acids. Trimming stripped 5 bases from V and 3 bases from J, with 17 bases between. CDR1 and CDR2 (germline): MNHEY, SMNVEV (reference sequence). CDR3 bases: TGTGCCAGCAGTACCAACCGCGACAGAATCAATCAGCCCCAGCATTTT. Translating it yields CASSTNRDRINQPQHF.

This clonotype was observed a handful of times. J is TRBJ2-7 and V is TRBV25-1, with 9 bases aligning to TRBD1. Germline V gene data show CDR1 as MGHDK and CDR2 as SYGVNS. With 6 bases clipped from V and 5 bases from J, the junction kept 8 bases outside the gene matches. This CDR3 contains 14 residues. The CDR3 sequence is CASRRTGASNEQYF. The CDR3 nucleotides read TGTGCCAGCAGGAGGACAGGGGCGTCTAACGAGCAGTACTTC.

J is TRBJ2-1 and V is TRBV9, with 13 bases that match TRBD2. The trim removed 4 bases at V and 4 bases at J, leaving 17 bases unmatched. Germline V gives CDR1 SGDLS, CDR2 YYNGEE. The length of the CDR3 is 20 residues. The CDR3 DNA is TGTGCCAGCAGCTTCACGGAGGGACTAGCGGGGAACGAAAGGTACAATGAGCAGTTCTTC. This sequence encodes CASSFTEGLAGNERYNEQFF.

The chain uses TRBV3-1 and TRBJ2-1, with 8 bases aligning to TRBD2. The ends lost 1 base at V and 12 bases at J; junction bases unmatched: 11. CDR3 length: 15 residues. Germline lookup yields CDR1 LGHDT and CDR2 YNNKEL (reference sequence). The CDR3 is CASSQVQRGRLPQFF. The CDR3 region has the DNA TGTGCCAGCAGCCAAGTCCAGCGGGGGAGGCTGCCGCAGTTCTTC.

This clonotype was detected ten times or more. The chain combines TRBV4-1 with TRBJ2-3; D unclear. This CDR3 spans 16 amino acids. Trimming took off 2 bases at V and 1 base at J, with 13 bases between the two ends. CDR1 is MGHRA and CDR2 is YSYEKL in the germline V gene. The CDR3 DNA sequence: TGCGCCAGCAGCCAAACTCTAGTTTCCGGCACAGATACGCAGTATTTT. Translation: CASSQTLVSGTDTQYF.

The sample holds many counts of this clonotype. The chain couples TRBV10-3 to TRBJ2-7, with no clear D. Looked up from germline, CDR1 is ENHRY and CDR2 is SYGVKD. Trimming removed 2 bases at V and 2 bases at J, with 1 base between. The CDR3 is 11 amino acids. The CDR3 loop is CAISETYEQYF. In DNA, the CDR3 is TGTGCCATCAGTGAGACCTACGAGCAGTACTTC.

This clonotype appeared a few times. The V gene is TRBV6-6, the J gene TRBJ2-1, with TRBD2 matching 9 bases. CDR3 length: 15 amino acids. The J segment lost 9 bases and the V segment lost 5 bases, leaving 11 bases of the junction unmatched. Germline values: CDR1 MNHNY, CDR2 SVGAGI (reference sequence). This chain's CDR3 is CASSPGVAGEGEQFF. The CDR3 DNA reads TGTGCCAGCAGTCCGGGGGTAGCGGGAGAGGGTGAGCAGTTCTTC.

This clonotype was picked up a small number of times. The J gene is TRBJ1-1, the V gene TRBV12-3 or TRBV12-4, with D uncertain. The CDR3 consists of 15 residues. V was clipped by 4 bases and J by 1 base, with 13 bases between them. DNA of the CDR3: TGTGCCAGCAGTTCCCCTCGTGCGGAGAACACTGAAGCTTTCTTT. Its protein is CASSSPRAENTEAFF.

DNA of the CDR3: TGCGCCAGCAGCTCGACGACAGCAGCTAACTATGGCTACACCTTC. Residues: CASSSTTAANYGYTF. J is TRBJ1-2 and V is TRBV5-1, with D possibly being TRBD1 (5 bases). Trimming shortened V by 3 bases and J by 0 bases, and 12 bases separated the two germline ends. CDR3 length equals 15 residues. Germline CDR1 SGHRS, CDR2 YFSETQ.

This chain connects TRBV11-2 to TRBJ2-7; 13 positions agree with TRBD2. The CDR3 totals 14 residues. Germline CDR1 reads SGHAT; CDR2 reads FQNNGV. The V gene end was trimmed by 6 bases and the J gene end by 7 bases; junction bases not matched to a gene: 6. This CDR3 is CASRGLAGPREQYF. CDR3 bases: TGTGCCAGCAGGGGACTAGCGGGACCCCGGGAGCAGTACTTC.

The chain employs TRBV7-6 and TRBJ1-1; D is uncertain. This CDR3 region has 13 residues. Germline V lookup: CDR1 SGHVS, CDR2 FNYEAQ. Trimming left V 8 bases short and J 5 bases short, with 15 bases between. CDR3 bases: TGTGCCAGCGGAAAGGGTATCGGTACTGAAGCTTTCTTT. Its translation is CASGKGIGTEAFF.

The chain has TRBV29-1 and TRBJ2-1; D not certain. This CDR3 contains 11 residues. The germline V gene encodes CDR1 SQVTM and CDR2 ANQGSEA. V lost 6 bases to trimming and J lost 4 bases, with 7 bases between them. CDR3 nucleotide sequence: TGCAGCGTGGACCATTACAATGAGCAGTTCTTC. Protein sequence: CSVDHYNEQFF.

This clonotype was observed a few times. CDR3 sequence reads: CASSLAGSAPDTQYF. As DNA, the CDR3 is TGCGCCAGCAGCTTGGCGGGGTCGGCCCCAGATACGCAGTATTTT. This rearrangement joins TRBV5-1 to TRBJ2-3; tentatively, D is TRBD2 (5 bases). Germline V gives CDR1 SGHRS, CDR2 YFSETQ. The CDR3 loop spans 15 amino acids. Trimming removed 0 bases at V and 4 bases at J, with 12 bases between.

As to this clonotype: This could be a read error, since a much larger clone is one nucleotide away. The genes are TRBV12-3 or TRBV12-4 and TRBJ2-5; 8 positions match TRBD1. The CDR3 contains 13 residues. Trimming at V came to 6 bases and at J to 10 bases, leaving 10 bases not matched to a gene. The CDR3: CASRGTGDYDQYF. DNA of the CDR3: TGTGCCAGCAGGGGGACAGGTGACTACGACCAGTACTTC.

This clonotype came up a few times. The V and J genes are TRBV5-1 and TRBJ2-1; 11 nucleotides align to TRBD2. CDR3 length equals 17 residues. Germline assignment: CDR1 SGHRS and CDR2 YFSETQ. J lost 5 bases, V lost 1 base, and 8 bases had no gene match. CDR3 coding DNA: TGCGCCAGCAGCTTGACTAGCGGGGGATTCAAGGACAATGAGCAGTTCTTC. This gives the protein CASSLTSGGFKDNEQFF. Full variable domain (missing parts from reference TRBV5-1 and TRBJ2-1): KAGVTQTPRYLIKTRGQQVTLSCSPISGHRSVSWYQQTPGQGLQFLFEYFSETQRNKGNFPGRFSGRQFSNSRSEMNVSTLELGDSALYLCASSLTSGGFKDNEQFFGPGTRLTVL.

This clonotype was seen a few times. The CDR3 loop is CASSLGLGLPTEAFF. Written as DNA, the CDR3 is TGTGCCAGCAGCTTGGGGCTGGGTCTGCCCACTGAAGCTTTCTTT. The chain is built from TRBV7-9 and TRBJ1-1, with a possible D match to TRBD1 (5 bases). Trimming took off 3 bases at V and 4 bases at J, with 15 bases between the two ends. The CDR3 length is 15 residues. CDR1 and CDR2 from the germline V gene are SEHNR and FQNEAQ (reference sequence).

CDR3 sequence: CASSEFGNQPQHF. The CDR3 bases are TGTGCCAGCAGTGAATTTGGAAATCAGCCCCAGCATTTT. V usage is TRBV6-1 and J usage is TRBJ1-5; D call uncertain. Trimming took off 2 bases at V and 4 bases at J, with 6 bases between the two ends. This CDR3 has 13 amino acids. CDR1 is MNHNS, CDR2 SASEGT, per germline.

This CDR3 is CASSQDPLRSGPQHF. For the CDR3, the DNA is TGCGCCAGCAGCCAAGACCCATTAAGATCGGGGCCCCAGCATTTT. The gene calls are TRBV4-1 and TRBJ1-5; D gene uncertain. The CDR3 consists of 15 residues. Looked up from germline, CDR1 is MGHRA and CDR2 is YSYEKL. Deletions cut 0 bases from V and 9 bases from J, with 15 bases between.

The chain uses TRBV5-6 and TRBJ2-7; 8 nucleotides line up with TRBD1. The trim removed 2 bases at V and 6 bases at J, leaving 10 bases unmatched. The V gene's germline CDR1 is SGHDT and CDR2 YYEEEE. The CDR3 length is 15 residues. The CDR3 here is CASSLRAYRGAEQYF. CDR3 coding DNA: TGTGCCAGCAGCTTACGGGCTTACAGGGGGGCCGAGCAGTACTTC.

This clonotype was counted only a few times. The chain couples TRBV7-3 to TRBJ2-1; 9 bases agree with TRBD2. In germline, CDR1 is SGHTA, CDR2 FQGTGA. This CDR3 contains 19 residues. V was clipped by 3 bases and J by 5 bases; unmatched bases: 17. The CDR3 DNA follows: TGTGCCAGCAGCTTGGGTCCCGTTGCGGGGGGGGCTCGGGACAATGAGCAGTTCTTC. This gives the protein CASSLGPVAGGARDNEQFF. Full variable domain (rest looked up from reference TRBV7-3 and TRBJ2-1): GAGVSQTPSNKVTEKGKYVELRCDPISGHTALYWYRQSLGQGPEFLIYFQGTGAADDSGLPNDRFFAVRPEGSVSTLKIQRTERGDSAVYLCASSLGPVAGGARDNEQFFGPGTRLTVL.